The source of this TCR beta chain is a study of blood T cell repertoires in COVID-19. Study-wide context: COVID-19 samples collected from the United States, Italy and Spain covered acute and convalescent phases. From T cells, B-cell-depleted T cells, or PBMCs came the material, which was cDNA or gDNA.

The authors' processing: How many nucleated cells were present was estimated from reference gene primer amplification. TCRdb's copy holds only in-frame clones and misses some; the assay was immunoSEQ multiplex PCR. The V and J calls and clone size were taken over from that table, and D and trimming were inferred from the DNA. Here the sample spans approximately 280,000 clones, 85% being singletons. V dropped 4 bases and J dropped 8; count of bases not matched to a gene: 11. This CDR3 is 14 amino acids long. The germline gives CDR1 SEHNR, CDR2 FQNEAQ (reference sequence). This chain connects TRBV7-9 to TRBJ2-7; 7 bases match TRBD2. Sequenced: peripheral blood. The TCR was taken from a middle-aged man with active or convalescent COVID-19. CDR3 DNA sequence: TGTGCCAGCAGCTCCCATGCGGGAGAAAATAAGCAGTACTTC. The encoded protein is CASSSHAGENKQYF. Supplemented by reference TRBV7-9 and TRBJ2-7, the full variable domain reads DTGVSQNPRHKITKRGQNVTFRCDPISEHNRLYWYRQTLGQGPEFLTYFQNEAQLEKSRLLSDRFSAERPKGSFSTLEIQRTEQGDSAMYLCASSSHAGENKQYFGPGTRLTVT.